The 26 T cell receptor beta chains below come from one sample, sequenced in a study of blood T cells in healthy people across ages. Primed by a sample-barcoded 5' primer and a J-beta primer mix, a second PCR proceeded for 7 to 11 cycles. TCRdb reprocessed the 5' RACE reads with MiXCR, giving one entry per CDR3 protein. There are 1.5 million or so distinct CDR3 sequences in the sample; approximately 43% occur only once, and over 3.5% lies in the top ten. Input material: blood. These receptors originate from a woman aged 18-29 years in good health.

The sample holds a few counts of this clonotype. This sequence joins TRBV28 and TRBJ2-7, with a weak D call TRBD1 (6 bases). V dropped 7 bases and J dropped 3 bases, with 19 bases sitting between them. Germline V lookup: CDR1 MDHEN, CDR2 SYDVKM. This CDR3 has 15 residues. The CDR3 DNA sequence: TGTGCCAGCACCTCCCCCACAGGGTTCGACTACGAGCAGTACTTC. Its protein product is CASTSPTGFDYEQYF.

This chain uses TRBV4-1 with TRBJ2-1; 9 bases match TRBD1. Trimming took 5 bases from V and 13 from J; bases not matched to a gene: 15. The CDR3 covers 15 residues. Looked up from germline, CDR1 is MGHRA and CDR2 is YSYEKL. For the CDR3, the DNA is TGCGCCAGCAGCGATCTGGGACAGGGTCTAGAGACCCAGTTCTTC. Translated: CASSDLGQGLETQFF.

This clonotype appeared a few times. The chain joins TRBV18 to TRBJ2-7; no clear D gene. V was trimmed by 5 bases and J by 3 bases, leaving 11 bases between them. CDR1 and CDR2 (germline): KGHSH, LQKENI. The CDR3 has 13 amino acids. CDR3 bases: TGTGCCAGCTCAATAGGAGCTAACTACGAGCAGTACTTC. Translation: CASSIGANYEQYF. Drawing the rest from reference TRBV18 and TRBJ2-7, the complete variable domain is NAGVMQNPRHLVRRRGQEARLRCSPMKGHSHVYWYRQLPEEGLKFMVYLQKENIIDESGMPKERFSAEFPKEGPSILRIQQVVRGDSAAYFCASSIGANYEQYFGPGTRLTVT.

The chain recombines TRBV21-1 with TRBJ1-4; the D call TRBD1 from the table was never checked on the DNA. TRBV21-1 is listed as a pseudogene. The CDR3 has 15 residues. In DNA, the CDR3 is TGTGCCTGCAGCAAAGTCCGGGGCGAGAATGAAAAACTGTTTTTT. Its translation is CACSKVRGENEKLFF.

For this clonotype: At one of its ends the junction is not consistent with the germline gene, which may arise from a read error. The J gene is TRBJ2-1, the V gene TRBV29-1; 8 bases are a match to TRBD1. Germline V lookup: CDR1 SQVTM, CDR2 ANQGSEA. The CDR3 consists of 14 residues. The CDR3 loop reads CSVNDRGSYDEQFF. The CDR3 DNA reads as TGCAGCGTTAATGACAGGGGATCCTACGATGAGCAGTTCTTC.

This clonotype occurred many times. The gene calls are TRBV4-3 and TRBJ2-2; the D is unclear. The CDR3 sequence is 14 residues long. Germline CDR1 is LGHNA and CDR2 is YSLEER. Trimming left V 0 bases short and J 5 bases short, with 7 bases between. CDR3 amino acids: CASSQDPGTGELFF. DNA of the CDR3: TGCGCCAGCAGCCAAGATCCGGGTACCGGGGAGCTGTTTTTT.

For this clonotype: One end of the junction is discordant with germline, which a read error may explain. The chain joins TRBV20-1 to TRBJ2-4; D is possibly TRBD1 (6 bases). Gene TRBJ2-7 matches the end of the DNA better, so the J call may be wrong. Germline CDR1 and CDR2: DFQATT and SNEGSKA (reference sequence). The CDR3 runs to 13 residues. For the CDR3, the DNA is TGCGGTGCTAGTCACAGGGAACACTACGAGCAGTACTTC. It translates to CGASHREHYEQYF.

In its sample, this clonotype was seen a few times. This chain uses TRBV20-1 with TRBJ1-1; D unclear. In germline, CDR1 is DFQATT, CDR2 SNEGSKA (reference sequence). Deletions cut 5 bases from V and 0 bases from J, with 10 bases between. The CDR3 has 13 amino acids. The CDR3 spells CSAGKSMNTEAFF. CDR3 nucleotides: TGCAGTGCTGGTAAAAGTATGAACACTGAAGCTTTCTTT.

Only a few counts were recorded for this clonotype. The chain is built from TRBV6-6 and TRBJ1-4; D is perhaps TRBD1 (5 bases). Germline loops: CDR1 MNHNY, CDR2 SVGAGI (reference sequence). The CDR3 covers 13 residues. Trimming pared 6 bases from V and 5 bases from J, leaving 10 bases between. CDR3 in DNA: TGTGCCAGCAGGAACTACAGGAATGAAAAACTGTTTTTT. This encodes CASRNYRNEKLFF.

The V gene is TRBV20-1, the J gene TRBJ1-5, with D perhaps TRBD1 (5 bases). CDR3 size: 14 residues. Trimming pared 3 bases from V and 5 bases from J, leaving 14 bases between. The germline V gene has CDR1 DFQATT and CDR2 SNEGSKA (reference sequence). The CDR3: CSARQQVGDQPQHF. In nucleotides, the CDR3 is TGCAGTGCTAGGCAACAGGTGGGCGATCAGCCCCAGCATTTT.

This chain's CDR3 is CASSLAGTAYNEQYF. CDR3 sequence (DNA): TGTGCCAGCAGCCTCGCCGGGACCGCCTACAATGAGCAGTACTTC. V gene TRBV11-2 combines with J gene TRBJ2-1; D may be TRBD1 or TRBD2 (5 bases each). The last part of the DNA fits TRBJ2-7 better; the J call may be wrong. The CDR3 has 15 amino acids. In germline, CDR1 is SGHAT, CDR2 FQNNGV.

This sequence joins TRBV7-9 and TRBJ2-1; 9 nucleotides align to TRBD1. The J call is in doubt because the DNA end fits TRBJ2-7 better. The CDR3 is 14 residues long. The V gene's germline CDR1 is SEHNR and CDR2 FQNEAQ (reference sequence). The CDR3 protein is CASSGEDRGNEQYF. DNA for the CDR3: TGTGCCAGCAGCGGGGAGGACAGGGGCAATGAGCAGTACTTC.

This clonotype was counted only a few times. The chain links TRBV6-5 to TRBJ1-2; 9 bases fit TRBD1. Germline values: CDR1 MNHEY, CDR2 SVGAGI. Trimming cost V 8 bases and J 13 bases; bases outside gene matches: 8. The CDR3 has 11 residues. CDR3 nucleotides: TGTGCCAGCGGGTTACAGGGGGCGCGCACCTTC. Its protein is CASGLQGARTF.

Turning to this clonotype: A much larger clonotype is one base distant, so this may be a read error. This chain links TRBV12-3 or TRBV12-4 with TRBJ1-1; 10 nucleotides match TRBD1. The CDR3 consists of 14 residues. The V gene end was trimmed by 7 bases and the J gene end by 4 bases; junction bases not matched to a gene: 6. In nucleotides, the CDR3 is TGTGCCAGCAACCCCCGGACAGGGGGCACTGAAGCTTTCTTT. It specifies CASNPRTGGTEAFF.

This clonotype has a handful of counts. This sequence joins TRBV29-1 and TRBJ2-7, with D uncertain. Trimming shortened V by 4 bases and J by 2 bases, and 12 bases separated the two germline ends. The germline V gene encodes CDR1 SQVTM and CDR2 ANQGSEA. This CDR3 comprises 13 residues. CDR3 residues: CSVVVGLPYEQYF. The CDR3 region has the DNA TGCAGCGTTGTTGTGGGCCTCCCCTACGAGCAGTACTTC.

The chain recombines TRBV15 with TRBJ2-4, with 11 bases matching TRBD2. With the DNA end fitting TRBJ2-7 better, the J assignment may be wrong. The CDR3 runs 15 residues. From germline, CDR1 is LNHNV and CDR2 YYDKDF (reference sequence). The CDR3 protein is CATSRGLAGGSEQYF. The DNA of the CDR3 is TGTGCCACCAGCAGAGGCCTAGCGGGAGGCTCCGAGCAGTACTTC.

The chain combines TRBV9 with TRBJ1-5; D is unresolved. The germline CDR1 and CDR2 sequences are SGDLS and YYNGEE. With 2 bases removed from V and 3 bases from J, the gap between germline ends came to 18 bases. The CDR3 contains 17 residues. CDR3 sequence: CASSVGPGTSPNQPQHF. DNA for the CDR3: TGTGCCAGCAGCGTTGGGCCGGGAACCTCCCCCAATCAGCCCCAGCATTTT.

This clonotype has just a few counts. CDR3 nucleotide sequence: TGCAGCGGTAGCGGGAGAGTCACAGATACGCAGTATTTT. Translated, it gives CSGSGRVTDTQYF. The chain joins TRBV29-1 to TRBJ2-3, with 9 bases lining up with TRBD2. Germline assignment: CDR1 SQVTM and CDR2 ANQGSEA. The CDR3 is 13 amino acids. Trimming took 7 bases from V and 2 from J; bases not matched to a gene: 4.

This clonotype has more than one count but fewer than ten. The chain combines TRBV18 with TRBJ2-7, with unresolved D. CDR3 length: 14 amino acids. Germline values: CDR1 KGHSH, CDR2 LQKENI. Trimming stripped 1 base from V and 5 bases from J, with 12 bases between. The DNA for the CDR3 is TGTGCCAGCTCACCACAACGGGCCAACAACGAGCAGTACTTC. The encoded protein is CASSPQRANNEQYF.

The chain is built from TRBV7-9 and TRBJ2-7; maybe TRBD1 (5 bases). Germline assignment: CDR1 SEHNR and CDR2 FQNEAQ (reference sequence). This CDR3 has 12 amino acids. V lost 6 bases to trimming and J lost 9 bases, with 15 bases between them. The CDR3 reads CASSTTVLGQYF. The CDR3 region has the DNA TGTGCCAGCAGTACGACAGTCCTCGGGCAGTACTTC.

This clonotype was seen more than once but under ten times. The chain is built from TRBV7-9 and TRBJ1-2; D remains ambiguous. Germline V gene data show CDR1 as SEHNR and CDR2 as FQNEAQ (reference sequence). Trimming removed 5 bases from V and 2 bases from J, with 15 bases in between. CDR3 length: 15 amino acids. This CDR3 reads CASSAREAGNYGYTF. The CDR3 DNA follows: TGTGCCAGCAGCGCTAGGGAGGCGGGAAACTATGGCTACACCTTC.

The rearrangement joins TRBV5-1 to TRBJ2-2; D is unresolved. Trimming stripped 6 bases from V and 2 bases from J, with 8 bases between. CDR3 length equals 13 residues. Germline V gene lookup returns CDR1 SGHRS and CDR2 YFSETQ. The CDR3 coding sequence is TGCGCCAGCACGGACCTTAACACCGGGGAGCTGTTTTTT. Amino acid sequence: CASTDLNTGELFF.

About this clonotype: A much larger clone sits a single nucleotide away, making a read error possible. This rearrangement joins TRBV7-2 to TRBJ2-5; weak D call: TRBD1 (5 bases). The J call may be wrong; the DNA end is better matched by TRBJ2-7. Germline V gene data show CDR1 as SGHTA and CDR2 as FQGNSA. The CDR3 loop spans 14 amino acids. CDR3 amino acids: CASSQQADSYEQYF. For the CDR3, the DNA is TGTGCCAGCAGCCAACAGGCCGATTCCTACGAGCAGTACTTC.

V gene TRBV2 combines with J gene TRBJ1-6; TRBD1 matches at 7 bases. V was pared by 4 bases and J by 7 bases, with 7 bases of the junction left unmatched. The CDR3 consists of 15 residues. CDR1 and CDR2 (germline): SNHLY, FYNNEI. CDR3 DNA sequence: TGTGCCAGCAGTGCCCGGGACAGTTTAAATTCACCCCTCCACTTT. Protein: CASSARDSLNSPLHF.

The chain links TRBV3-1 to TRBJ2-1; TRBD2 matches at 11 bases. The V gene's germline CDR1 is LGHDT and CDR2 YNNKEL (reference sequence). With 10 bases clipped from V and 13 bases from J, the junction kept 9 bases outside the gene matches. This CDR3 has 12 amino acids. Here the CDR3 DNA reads TGTGCCACCGGGACTAGCGGAGAGACCCAGTTCTTC. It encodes CATGTSGETQFF.

Here the CDR3 DNA reads TGCGCCAGCAGCCAAGTCGGAGGGGGGCTCATTGAAAAACTGTTTTTT. Translated: CASSQVGGGLIEKLFF. This sequence joins TRBV4-3 and TRBJ1-4; weak D call: TRBD1 (6 bases). Per germline, CDR1 LGHNA and CDR2 YSLEER. V was clipped by 1 base and J by 7 bases, with 16 bases between them. The CDR3 is 16 amino acids.